This T cell receptor (beta chain) stems from a study of T cells after yellow fever vaccination. They built TCR cDNA with 5'RACE template switching, a step that put in a universal primer site and UMIs. TCRdb re-derived calls from the 5' RACE reads in MiXCR, one entry per CDR3 protein. This table has 300,000 or so distinct CDR3 sequences, around 6.8% appearing once. This clonotype has a handful of counts. Its antigen is currently unknown. Study-wide findings and caveats: A minor fraction of clonotypes spanned both CD4 and CD8 compartments. Weaker, the secondary response peaked sooner, at day 5 versus 15.

CDR3 length: 12 residues. Germline-derived CDR1 and CDR2 are DFQATT and SNEGSKA (reference sequence). V lost 4 bases and J 1 base, leaving 5 bases between the germline ends. The sequencing here drew on PBMCs, taken more than 40 days after the first yellow fever vaccination. This chain connects TRBV20-1 to TRBJ1-5, with D hard to call. This sequence originates from a man between 18 and 35 years old who received the YFV17D yellow fever vaccine. DNA of the CDR3: TGCAGTGCTAAACGGAGCAATCAGCCCCAGCATTTT. It encodes CSAKRSNQPQHF.